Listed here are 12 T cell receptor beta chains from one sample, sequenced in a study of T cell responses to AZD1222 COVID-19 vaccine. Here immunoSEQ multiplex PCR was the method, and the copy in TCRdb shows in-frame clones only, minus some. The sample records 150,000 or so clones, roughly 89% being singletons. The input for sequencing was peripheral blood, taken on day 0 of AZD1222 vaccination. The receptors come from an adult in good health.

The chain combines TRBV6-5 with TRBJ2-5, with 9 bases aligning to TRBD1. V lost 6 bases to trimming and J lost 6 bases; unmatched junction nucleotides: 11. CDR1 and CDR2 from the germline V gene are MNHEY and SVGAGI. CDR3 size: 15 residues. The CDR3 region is CASSSGTGWGKTQYF. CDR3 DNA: TGTGCCAGCAGCAGCGGGACAGGGTGGGGAAAGACCCAGTACTTC.

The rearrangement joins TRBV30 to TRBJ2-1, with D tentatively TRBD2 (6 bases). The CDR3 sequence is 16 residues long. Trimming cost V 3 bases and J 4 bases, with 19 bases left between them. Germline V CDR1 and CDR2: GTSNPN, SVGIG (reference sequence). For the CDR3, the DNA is TGTGCCTGGAGCCTGTGGGGGGTCGAGAGTTACAATGAGCAGTTCTTC. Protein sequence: CAWSLWGVESYNEQFF.

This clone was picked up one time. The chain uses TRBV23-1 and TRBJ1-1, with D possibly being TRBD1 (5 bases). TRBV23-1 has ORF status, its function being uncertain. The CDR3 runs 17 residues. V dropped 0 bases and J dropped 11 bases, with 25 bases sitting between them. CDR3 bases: TGCGCCAGCAGTCAATCGGTAAGCGGGACCCGATTTTTGCCGGCTTTCTTT. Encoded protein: CASSQSVSGTRFLPAFF.

The CDR3 reads CASSLEWSGSYNEQFF. The CDR3 nucleotides are TGTGCCAGCAGCTTAGAATGGTCCGGGTCCTACAATGAGCAGTTCTTC. The chain uses TRBV7-2 and TRBJ2-1, with D unresolved. From germline, CDR1 is SGHTA and CDR2 FQGNSA. The germline V and J ends were trimmed by 1 base and 1 base, with 11 bases remaining between them. The length of the CDR3 is 16 residues.

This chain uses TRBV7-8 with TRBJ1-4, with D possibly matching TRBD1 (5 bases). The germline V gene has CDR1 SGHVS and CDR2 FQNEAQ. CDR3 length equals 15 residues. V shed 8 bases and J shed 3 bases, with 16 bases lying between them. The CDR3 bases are TGTGCCAGCGGGGGGGGAGGGATGGCTAATGAAAAACTGTTTTTT. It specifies CASGGGGMANEKLFF.

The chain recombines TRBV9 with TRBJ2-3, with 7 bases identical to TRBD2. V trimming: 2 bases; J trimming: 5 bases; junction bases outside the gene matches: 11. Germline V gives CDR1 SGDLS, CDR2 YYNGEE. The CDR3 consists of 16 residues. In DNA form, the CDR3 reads TGTGCCAGCAGCGTCGGGGGACTACCTGGGAGAGATACGCAGTATTTT. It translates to CASSVGGLPGRDTQYF. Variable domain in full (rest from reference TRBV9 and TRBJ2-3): DSGVTQTPKHLITATGQRVTLRCSPRSGDLSVYWYQQSLDQGLQFLIQYYNGEERAKGNILERFSAQQFPDLHSELNLSSLELGDSALYFCASSVGGLPGRDTQYFGPGTRLTVL.

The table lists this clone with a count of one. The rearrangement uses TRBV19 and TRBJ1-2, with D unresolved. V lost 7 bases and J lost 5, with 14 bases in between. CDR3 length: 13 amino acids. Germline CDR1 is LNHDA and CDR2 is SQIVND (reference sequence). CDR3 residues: CASTPAYEYGYTF. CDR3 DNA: TGTGCCAGTACCCCGGCCTATGAGTATGGCTACACCTTC.

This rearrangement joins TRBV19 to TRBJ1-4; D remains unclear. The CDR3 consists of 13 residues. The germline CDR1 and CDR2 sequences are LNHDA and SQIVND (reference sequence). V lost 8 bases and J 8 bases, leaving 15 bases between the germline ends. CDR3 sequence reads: CASALPGGEKLFF. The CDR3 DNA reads TGTGCCAGTGCCCTACCAGGCGGGGAAAAACTGTTTTTT.

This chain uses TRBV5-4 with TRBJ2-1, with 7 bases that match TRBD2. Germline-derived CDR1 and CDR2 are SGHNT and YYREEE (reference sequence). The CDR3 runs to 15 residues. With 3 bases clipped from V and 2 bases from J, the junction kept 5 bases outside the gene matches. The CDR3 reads CASSWDYGPYNEQFF. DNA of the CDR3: TGTGCCAGCAGCTGGGACTATGGGCCCTACAATGAGCAGTTCTTC.

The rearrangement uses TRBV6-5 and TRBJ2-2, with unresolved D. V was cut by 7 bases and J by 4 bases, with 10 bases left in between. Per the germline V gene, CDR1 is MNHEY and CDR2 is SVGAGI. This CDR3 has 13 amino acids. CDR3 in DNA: TGTGCCAGCACTGGTTGGGTCACCGGGGAGCTGTTTTTT. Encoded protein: CASTGWVTGELFF.

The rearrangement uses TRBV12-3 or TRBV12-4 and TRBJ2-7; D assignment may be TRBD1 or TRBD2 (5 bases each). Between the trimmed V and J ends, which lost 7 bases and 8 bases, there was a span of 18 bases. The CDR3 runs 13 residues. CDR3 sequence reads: CASTYRGEGKQYF. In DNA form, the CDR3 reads TGTGCCAGCACCTACCGGGGCGAGGGGAAGCAGTACTTC.

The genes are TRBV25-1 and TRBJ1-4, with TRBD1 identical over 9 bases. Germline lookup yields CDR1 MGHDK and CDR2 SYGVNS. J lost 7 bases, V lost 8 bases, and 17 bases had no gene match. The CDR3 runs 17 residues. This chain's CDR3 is CASSGTGLIGVGEKLFF. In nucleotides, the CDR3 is TGTGCCAGCTCCGGGACAGGGTTGATTGGTGTTGGTGAAAAACTGTTTTTT. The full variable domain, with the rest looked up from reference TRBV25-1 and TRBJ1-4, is EADIYQTPRYLVIGTGKKITLECSQTMGHDKMYWYQQDPGMELHLIHYSYGVNSTEKGDLSSESTVSRIRTEHFPLTLESARPSHTSQYLCASSGTGLIGVGEKLFFGSGTQLSVL.